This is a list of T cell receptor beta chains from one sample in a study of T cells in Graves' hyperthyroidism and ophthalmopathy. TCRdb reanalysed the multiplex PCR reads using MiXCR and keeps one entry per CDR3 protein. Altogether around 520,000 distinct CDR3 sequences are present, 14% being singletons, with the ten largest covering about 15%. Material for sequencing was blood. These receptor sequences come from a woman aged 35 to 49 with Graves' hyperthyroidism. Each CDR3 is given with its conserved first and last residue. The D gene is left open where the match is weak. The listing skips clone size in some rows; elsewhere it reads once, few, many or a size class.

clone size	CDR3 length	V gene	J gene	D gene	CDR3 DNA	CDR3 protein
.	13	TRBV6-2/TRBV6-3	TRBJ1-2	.	TGTGCCAGCACACCACCGGGGATCTATGGCTACACCTTC	CASTPPGIYGYTF
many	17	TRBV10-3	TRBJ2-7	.	TGTGCCATCAGTGAAGATACCATGCCCTACAACTCCTACGAGCAGTACTTC	CAISEDTMPYNSYEQYF
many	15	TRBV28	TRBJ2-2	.	TGTGCCAGCAGTCGAACCACTTGGAACACCGGGGAGCTGTTTTTT	CASSRTTWNTGELFF
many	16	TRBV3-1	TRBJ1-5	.	TGTGCCAGCAGCCAAGCGGGCTCTGGAGGCAATCAGCCCCAGCATTTT	CASSQAGSGGNQPQHF
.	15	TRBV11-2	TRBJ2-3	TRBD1	TGTGCCAGCAGCTCCTGGACAGGGGCCACAGATACGCAGTATTTT	CASSSWTGATDTQYF
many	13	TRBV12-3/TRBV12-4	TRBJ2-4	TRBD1	TGTGCCAGCAGTTTTACCAGACAGGGGATTCAGTACTTC	CASSFTRQGIQYF
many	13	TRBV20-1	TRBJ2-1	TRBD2	TGCAGTGCCGGCCTAGCGGGAGCCACAGGGCAGTTCTTC	CSAGLAGATGQFF
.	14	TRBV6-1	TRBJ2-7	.	TGTGCCAGCAGTTCACCACTGAGCTCCTACGAGCAGTACTTC	CASSSPLSSYEQYF
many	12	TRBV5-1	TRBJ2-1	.	TGTGCCAGCAGTTTAGGGGTCAATGAGCAGTTCTTC	CASSLGVNEQFF
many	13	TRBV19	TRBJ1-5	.	TGTGCCAGTAAAAGCCCCCCTAATCAGCCCCAGCATTTT	CASKSPPNQPQHF
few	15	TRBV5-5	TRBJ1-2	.	TGTGCCAGCAGCTTGGATTCACAGGGCTTAGGCGCCTACACCTTC	CASSLDSQGLGAYTF
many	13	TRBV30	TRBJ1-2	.	TGTGCCTGGAGTCCAGGAGGTAACTATGGCTACACCTTC	CAWSPGGNYGYTF
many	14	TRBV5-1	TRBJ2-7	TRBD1	TGCGCCAGCAGCTTGGACAGGGGAACCTACGAGCAGTACTTC	CASSLDRGTYEQYF
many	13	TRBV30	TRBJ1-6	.	TGTGCCTGGGGGCAGGGACTAAATTCACCCCTCCACTTT	CAWGQGLNSPLHF